These 30 T cell receptor beta chains originate from one sample sequenced in a study of cytomegalovirus exposure and HLA in healthy donors. PCR primers comprised 60 Vbeta and 13 Jbeta primers. Measured with immunoSEQ multiplex PCR; TCRdb has only the in-frame clones, and not every one. The sample carries some 180,000 clones, about four fifths recorded once. The material sequenced was PBMCs. These receptors came from a woman between 18 and 30 years old in good health and CMV-seronegative.

The chain couples TRBV27 to TRBJ1-5, with D perhaps TRBD1 (6 bases). CDR3 size: 13 residues. The V end lost 5 bases, the J end lost 2 bases, and 7 bases lay between the germline ends. Germline V gives CDR1 MNHEY, CDR2 SMNVEV (reference sequence). CDR3 in DNA: TGTGCCAGCAGTCGACAGGGCAATCAGCCCCAGCATTTT. Residues: CASSRQGNQPQHF.

The CDR3 here is CASSATSDTSTDTQYF. The CDR3 nucleotides read TGTGCCAGCAGCGCGACTAGCGATACTAGCACAGATACGCAGTATTTT. The V and J genes are TRBV7-9 and TRBJ2-3; the match to TRBD2 covers 8 bases. CDR1 and CDR2 (germline): SEHNR, FQNEAQ (reference sequence). The V gene end was trimmed by 5 bases and the J gene end by 0 bases; junction bases not matched to a gene: 7. This CDR3 has 16 amino acids.

The V and J genes are TRBV9 and TRBJ1-1; 7 nucleotides line up with TRBD1. The junction had 6 bases not matched to a gene; V was cut back by 4 bases and J by 6 bases. The CDR3 has 13 amino acids. In germline, CDR1 is SGDLS, CDR2 YYNGEE. The CDR3 protein is CASSPFDRAEAFF. In DNA, the CDR3 is TGTGCCAGCAGCCCATTCGACAGGGCTGAAGCTTTCTTT.

The chain is built from TRBV4-3 and TRBJ2-3; TRBD2 matches 14 bases. With V trimmed by 0 bases and J by 4 bases, 3 bases remained unmatched. In germline, CDR1 is LGHNA, CDR2 YSLEER. The CDR3 consists of 17 residues. The CDR3 reads CASSQDGTSGSADTQYF. CDR3 nucleotides: TGCGCCAGCAGCCAAGATGGGACTAGCGGGAGCGCAGATACGCAGTATTTT.

V gene TRBV19 combines with J gene TRBJ2-1, with D unclear. Germline loops: CDR1 LNHDA, CDR2 SQIVND (reference sequence). The CDR3 totals 15 residues. Trimming stripped 4 bases from V and 0 bases from J, with 10 bases between. The CDR3 protein is CASSKYPSSYNEQFF. In DNA form, the CDR3 reads TGTGCCAGTAGTAAGTACCCTAGCTCCTACAATGAGCAGTTCTTC.

This clone is a singleton in its sample. This chain links TRBV28 with TRBJ2-6, with no clear D. V lost 3 bases, J lost 1 base, and 10 bases lay in between. The CDR3 totals 16 residues. CDR1 is MDHEN and CDR2 is SYDVKM in the germline V gene. For the CDR3, the DNA is TGTGCCAGCAGTTTCTCAGTACCATCTGGGGCCAACGTCCTGACTTTC. It is translated as CASSFSVPSGANVLTF.

The gene calls are TRBV9 and TRBJ2-5, with D perhaps TRBD1 (6 bases). V was trimmed by 4 bases and J by 0 bases, leaving 13 bases between them. CDR1 and CDR2 (germline): SGDLS, YYNGEE. This CDR3 comprises 15 residues. DNA of the CDR3: TGTGCCAGCAGCCCGGGGACACAAGACCAAGAGACCCAGTACTTC. Translation gives CASSPGTQDQETQYF.

Notes on this clone: Mismatch with germline at one junction end may stem from a read error. The genes are TRBV7-9 and TRBJ2-3; 7 nucleotides align to TRBD1. CDR3 length: 15 residues. In germline, CDR1 is SEHNR, CDR2 FQNEAQ (reference sequence). CDR3 sequence (DNA): TGTTCCAGCTTAAAGGGGGCAGCCAGCACAGATACGCAGTATTTT. It yields the protein CSSLKGAASTDTQYF. Complete variable domain (other parts from reference TRBV7-9 and TRBJ2-3): DTGVSQNPRHKITKRGQNVTFRCDPISEHNRLYWYRQTLGQGPEFLTYFQNEAQLEKSRLLSDRFSAERPKGSFSTLEIQRTEQGDSAMYLCSSLKGAASTDTQYFGPGTRLTVL.

The gene calls are TRBV6-1 and TRBJ1-5; tentatively, D is TRBD1 (6 bases). The CDR3 runs 14 residues. The germline gives CDR1 MNHNS, CDR2 SASEGT. V was pared by 3 bases and J by 2 bases, with 8 bases between. The CDR3 coding sequence is TGTGCCAGCAGTGACAACAGGGGCAATCAGCCCCAGCATTTT. Translated: CASSDNRGNQPQHF.

The genes are TRBV7-9 and TRBJ1-3; 9 bases align to TRBD1. The trim removed 1 base at V and 2 bases at J, leaving 0 bases unmatched. CDR1 SEHNR and CDR2 FQNEAQ come from the germline V gene (reference sequence). This CDR3 region has 15 residues. CDR3 in amino acids: CASSLGTGAGNTIYF. CDR3 bases: TGTGCCAGCAGCTTAGGGACAGGGGCTGGAAACACCATATATTTT. Complete variable domain (other parts from reference TRBV7-9 and TRBJ1-3): DTGVSQNPRHKITKRGQNVTFRCDPISEHNRLYWYRQTLGQGPEFLTYFQNEAQLEKSRLLSDRFSAERPKGSFSTLEIQRTEQGDSAMYLCASSLGTGAGNTIYFGEGSWLTVV.

This clone was counted a few times. This chain joins TRBV6-1 and TRBJ2-4, with a tentative D call TRBD1 (5 bases). From germline, CDR1 is MNHNS and CDR2 SASEGT. Between the trimmed V and J ends, which lost 1 base and 0 bases, there was a span of 16 bases. The CDR3 loop spans 18 amino acids. For the CDR3, the DNA is TGTGCCAGCAGTGAAGGCTACGTGACAGCACTAGCCAAAAACATTCAGTACTTC. Protein sequence: CASSEGYVTALAKNIQYF.

The chain carries TRBV29-1 and TRBJ2-2, with D possibly being TRBD1 (6 bases). Per the germline V gene, CDR1 is SQVTM and CDR2 is ANQGSEA. The CDR3 consists of 14 residues. The CDR3 protein is CSAFGSRGTGELFF. In nucleotides, the CDR3 is TGCAGTGCCTTCGGATCCAGGGGCACCGGGGAGCTGTTTTTT.

The chain is built from TRBV6-1 and TRBJ1-1; D ambiguous. The CDR3 contains 13 residues. With 5 bases removed from V and 0 bases from J, the gap between germline ends came to 7 bases. CDR1 and CDR2 (germline): MNHNS, SASEGT. The CDR3 loop is CASSIQMNTEAFF. In nucleotides, the CDR3 is TGTGCCAGCAGTATACAGATGAACACTGAAGCTTTCTTT.

V and J are TRBV28 and TRBJ1-1; D uncertain. The CDR3 covers 12 residues. Trimming took 9 bases from V and 7 from J, leaving 15 bases between them. Germline V gene lookup returns CDR1 MDHEN and CDR2 SYDVKM. The chain's CDR3 is CASSLWAGEAFF. The CDR3 coding sequence is TGTGCCAGTAGTCTTTGGGCGGGTGAAGCTTTCTTT. Full variable domain (missing parts from reference TRBV28 and TRBJ1-1): DVKVTQSSRYLVKRTGEKVFLECVQDMDHENMFWYRQDPGLGLRLIYFSYDVKMKEKGDIPEGYSVSREKKERFSLILESASTNQTSMYLCASSLWAGEAFFGQGTRLTVV.

The V call is TRBV18, the J call TRBJ2-3; 10 bases line up with TRBD2. CDR3 length: 15 residues. Unmatched junction bases numbered 6, after V lost 3 bases and J lost 6 bases. Germline-derived CDR1 and CDR2 are KGHSH and LQKENI. CDR3 in DNA: TGTGCCAGCTCACCTGGACTAGCGGCTGGGGATACGCAGTATTTT. It codes for CASSPGLAAGDTQYF.

This clone was recorded once. This chain joins TRBV11-2 and TRBJ1-4, with TRBD1 as a possible D gene (5 bases). Germline CDR1 is SGHAT and CDR2 is FQNNGV. V gave up 2 bases and J gave up 2 bases, with 12 bases separating them. This CDR3 is built from 16 residues. The CDR3 protein is CASSLSIQGTNEKLFF. The DNA for the CDR3 is TGTGCCAGCAGCTTAAGTATCCAGGGCACTAATGAAAAACTGTTTTTT.

As DNA, the CDR3 is TGTGCCGGATCTACAGGGAAAGCTGAAGCTTTCTTT. Translated: CAGSTGKAEAFF. The rearrangement links TRBV13 to TRBJ1-1, with D perhaps matching TRBD1 (6 bases). CDR1 is PRHDT and CDR2 is FYEKMQ in the germline V gene (reference sequence). The CDR3 loop spans 12 amino acids. V was trimmed by 11 bases and J by 6 bases, leaving 16 bases between them.

This clone was counted only a few times. The V gene is TRBV10-2, the J gene TRBJ2-5; D ambiguous. The J call may not be correct, given that the DNA end is closer to TRBJ2-7. The length of the CDR3 is 14 residues. CDR1 and CDR2 from the germline V gene are WSHSY and SAAADI. CDR3 sequence (DNA): TGCGCCAGCAGTTTTCTAGGTCCGGTCTACGAGCAGTACTTC. This codes for CASSFLGPVYEQYF.

The V and J genes are TRBV7-9 and TRBJ1-1; tentatively, D is TRBD1 (5 bases). Trimming left V 4 bases short and J 0 bases short, with 12 bases between. Germline V CDR1 and CDR2: SEHNR, FQNEAQ (reference sequence). This CDR3 has 15 residues. Here the CDR3 DNA reads TGTGCCAGCAGCTCTAAACAGGAGCTGAACACTGAAGCTTTCTTT. Translated: CASSSKQELNTEAFF.

The chain is built from TRBV29-1 and TRBJ1-2; D remains ambiguous. V was trimmed by 0 bases and J by 1 base, leaving 9 bases between them. From germline, CDR1 is SQVTM and CDR2 ANQGSEA. This CDR3 is built from 14 residues. CDR3 sequence: CSVEDSRLNYGYTF. CDR3 nucleotides: TGCAGCGTTGAAGATTCTAGACTTAACTATGGCTACACCTTC.

The rearrangement joins TRBV27 to TRBJ1-1; D not certain. The germline V and J ends were trimmed by 5 bases and 0 bases, with 10 bases remaining between them. The length of the CDR3 is 14 residues. CDR1 MNHEY and CDR2 SMNVEV come from the germline V gene (reference sequence). This chain's CDR3 is CASSLTNLNTEAFF. CDR3 in DNA: TGTGCCAGCAGTCTGACAAACCTGAACACTGAAGCTTTCTTT.

The chain couples TRBV28 to TRBJ2-5; TRBD1 matches at 7 bases. This CDR3 region has 16 residues. Germline values: CDR1 MDHEN, CDR2 SYDVKM. V was clipped by 5 bases and J by 5 bases; unmatched bases: 14. The DNA for the CDR3 is TGTGCCAGCAGTCAAAGGGGGACAGAGGTGGGGGAGACCCAGTACTTC. It codes for CASSQRGTEVGETQYF.

This sequence joins TRBV4-3 and TRBJ2-3, with D possibly TRBD2 on 8 matching bases. Trimming took 5 bases from V and 6 from J, leaving 21 bases between them. Germline-derived CDR1 and CDR2 are LGHNA and YSLEER. CDR3 size: 16 residues. CDR3 DNA: TGCGCCAGCAGCAGGGGGACAGCGGGAGCTGTGGATACGCAGTATTTT. It translates to CASSRGTAGAVDTQYF.

This clone came up once. The rearrangement uses TRBV7-2 and TRBJ2-2; 11 nucleotides match TRBD2. CDR1 is SGHTA and CDR2 is FQGNSA in the germline V gene. With V trimmed by 4 bases and J by 5 bases, 9 bases remained unmatched. The length of the CDR3 is 17 residues. CDR3 region: CASSWGLTSGRTGELFF. The CDR3 coding sequence is TGTGCCAGCAGCTGGGGCCTCACTAGCGGGAGAACCGGGGAGCTGTTTTTT.

This chain connects TRBV30 to TRBJ2-5, with D uncertain. V dropped 2 bases and J dropped 3 bases, with 4 bases sitting between them. This CDR3 region has 11 residues. In germline, CDR1 is GTSNPN, CDR2 SVGIG (reference sequence). The chain's CDR3 is CAWSHKETQYF. The CDR3 DNA sequence: TGTGCCTGGAGTCACAAAGAGACCCAGTACTTC.

A single count supports this clone. The DNA of the CDR3 is TGCGCCAGCAGCCAGGAACGGATACTACTTAGGAATGAGCAGTTCTTC. Its translation: CASSQERILLRNEQFF. The J gene is TRBJ2-1, the V gene TRBV4-1; D is unclear. The CDR3 extends over 16 amino acids. Trimming removed 3 bases from V and 7 bases from J, with 19 bases in between. Germline V gene data show CDR1 as MGHRA and CDR2 as YSYEKL.

This CDR3 reads CASSNRDSPPNTQYF. CDR3 nucleotides: TGCGCCAGCAGTAACCGGGACTCACCCCCTAATACGCAGTATTTT. The chain recombines TRBV10-1 with TRBJ2-3, with D possibly being TRBD2 (6 bases). The V and J ends lost 5 bases and 7 bases respectively, with 19 bases between them. Germline V gene data show CDR1 as WNHNN and CDR2 as SYGVQD (reference sequence). The CDR3 runs 15 residues.

The chain is built from TRBV5-4 and TRBJ2-1; 7 nucleotides match TRBD2. With 3 bases clipped from V and 4 bases from J, the junction kept 7 bases outside the gene matches. The CDR3 is made up of 15 amino acids. CDR1 and CDR2 (germline): SGHNT, YYREEE (reference sequence). The CDR3 is CASSSASGFYNEQFF. For the CDR3, the DNA is TGTGCCAGCAGCTCAGCTAGCGGCTTTTACAATGAGCAGTTCTTC.

The rearrangement links TRBV7-2 to TRBJ2-1, with TRBD2 matching 14 bases. In germline, CDR1 is SGHTA, CDR2 FQGNSA. The trim removed 2 bases at V and 0 bases at J, leaving 6 bases unmatched. The CDR3 is 19 residues long. The DNA of the CDR3 is TGTGCCAGCAGCTTACTCTCCGGGACTAGCGGGAGCTCCTACAATGAGCAGTTCTTC. Amino acids: CASSLLSGTSGSSYNEQFF.

The chain combines TRBV4-2 with TRBJ2-3; 8 bases line up with TRBD2. The trim removed 4 bases at V and 2 bases at J, leaving 11 bases unmatched. The germline V gene has CDR1 LGHNA and CDR2 YNFKEQ. The CDR3 contains 17 residues. The CDR3, as DNA: TGTGCCAGCAGCCTAGGGGAGCGGGAGCCTGACACAGATACGCAGTATTTT. Its protein product is CASSLGEREPDTDTQYF.